These 21 T cell receptor beta chains came from one sample sequenced in a study of T cell repertoires in cytomegalovirus infection. The antigens these receptors bind are not known. TCRdb ran MiXCR on the reads and lists one entry per CDR3 protein. The table shows approximately 590,000 distinct CDR3 sequences, with 40% occurring only once. The material was cultured PBMCs, obtained from culture after CMV antigen stimulation. These receptors originate from a human donor in good health (CMV status not recorded). Some clones in this sample may be carry-over from other donors' samples.

Here the CDR3 reads CAISESEETQYF. CDR3 DNA sequence: TGTGCCATCAGTGAGTCGGAAGAGACCCAGTACTTC. The chain uses TRBV10-3 and TRBJ2-5; D gene ambiguous. The CDR3 has 12 residues. The ends were cut back, 0 bases at V and 3 bases at J, with 2 bases in the middle. The germline V gene has CDR1 ENHRY and CDR2 SYGVKD.

The chain uses TRBV28 and TRBJ1-6; TRBD1 agrees at 8 bases. The CDR3 is made up of 15 amino acids. CDR1 is MDHEN, CDR2 SYDVKM, per germline. The trim removed 7 bases at V and 14 bases at J, leaving 16 bases unmatched. The chain's CDR3 is CASIALGQGGRALHF. In DNA form, the CDR3 reads TGTGCCAGCATCGCGCTTGGACAGGGTGGAAGGGCCCTCCACTTT.

The chain couples TRBV7-8 to TRBJ1-5; TRBD1 matches at 11 bases. V lost 2 bases and J lost 4; bases outside the gene matches: 1. The CDR3 has 15 residues. From germline, CDR1 is SGHVS and CDR2 FQNEAQ. This CDR3 reads CASSLRDRGNQPQHF. The DNA of the CDR3 is TGTGCCAGCAGCTTAAGGGACAGGGGGAATCAGCCCCAGCATTTT.

Turning to this clonotype: At one boundary the junction diverges from the germline segment, which might be a read error. The rearrangement uses TRBV19 and TRBJ1-2, with 7 bases lining up with TRBD1. This CDR3 spans 14 amino acids. The germline V gene encodes CDR1 LNHDA and CDR2 SQIVND (reference sequence). CDR3 DNA: TGTGCCAGTAGCGACGCTGGGACAGCGGATGGCTACAACTTC. Translation gives CASSDAGTADGYNF. The whole variable domain, remainder taken from reference TRBV19 and TRBJ1-2, is DGGITQSPKYLFRKEGQNVTLSCEQNLNHDAMYWYRQDPGQGLRLIYYSQIVNDFQKGDIAEGYSVSREKKESFPLTVTSAQKNPTAFYLCASSDAGTADGYNFGSGTRLTVV.

For this clonotype: A much larger clonotype is one base distant, so this may be a read error. The conserved final phenylalanine or tryptophan is absent from the CDR3, which likely points to a read error. The DNA of the CDR3 is TGTGCCAGCAGCGCACCGTGGGGGAGCAGAGGGAATGAGCAGTTCCTC. Translating gives CASSAPWGSRGNEQFL. The chain joins TRBV7-2 to TRBJ2-1; the D call may be TRBD1 or TRBD2 (5 bases each). Trimming took 5 bases from V and 7 from J, leaving 21 bases between them. The CDR3 spans 16 residues. From germline, CDR1 is SGHTA and CDR2 FQGNSA.

The chain couples TRBV12-3 or TRBV12-4 to TRBJ1-5; the D is unclear. The CDR3 sequence is 13 residues long. V dropped 7 bases and J dropped 2 bases, with 9 bases sitting between them. Here the CDR3 DNA reads TGTGCCAGCATGATTGGGCGCAATCAGCCCCAGCATTTT. It encodes CASMIGRNQPQHF.

In this sample, this clonotype turned up a few times. The V gene is TRBV7-2, the J gene TRBJ2-3, with D perhaps matching TRBD1 or TRBD2 (5 bases each). The CDR3 spans 15 residues. Per the germline V gene, CDR1 is SGHTA and CDR2 is FQGNSA. Trimming left V 5 bases short and J 6 bases short, with 18 bases between. As DNA, the CDR3 is TGTGCCAGCAGCCCACAGCCCGGGGCCGGGGATACGCAGTATTTT. Its translation is CASSPQPGAGDTQYF. Filled out from reference TRBV7-2 and TRBJ2-3, the complete variable domain reads GAGVSQSPSNKVTEKGKDVELRCDPISGHTALYWYRQSLGQGLEFLIYFQGNSAPDKSGLPSDRFSAERTGGSVSTLTIQRTQQEDSAVYLCASSPQPGAGDTQYFGPGTRLTVL.

This chain connects TRBV12-3 or TRBV12-4 to TRBJ1-1, with no clear D. The CDR3 has 14 residues. The ends were cut back, 7 bases at V and 4 bases at J, with 16 bases in the middle. This chain's CDR3 is CASTTRGVGTEAFF. CDR3 coding DNA: TGTGCCAGCACCACTAGAGGTGTTGGCACTGAAGCTTTCTTT.

This chain connects TRBV3-1 to TRBJ2-1, with 8 positions matching TRBD2. CDR3 size: 16 residues. The V gene end was trimmed by 5 bases and the J gene end by 4 bases; junction bases not matched to a gene: 10. Germline loops: CDR1 LGHDT, CDR2 YNNKEL (reference sequence). DNA for the CDR3: TGTGCCAGCAGCACTTTAGCGGGGCCCGGATACAATGAGCAGTTCTTC. It yields the protein CASSTLAGPGYNEQFF.

This clonotype was seen a handful of times. This sequence joins TRBV7-2 and TRBJ2-4, with 7 positions matching TRBD2. This CDR3 has 16 residues. V shed 4 bases and J 3 bases; nucleotides not matched to a gene: 9. Looked up from germline, CDR1 is SGHTA and CDR2 is FQGNSA. The CDR3 region has the DNA TGTGCCAGCAGCTCTCCAGCGGGATTAGGCAAAAACATTCAGTACTTC. It yields the protein CASSSPAGLGKNIQYF.

The rearrangement links TRBV7-6 to TRBJ2-2; TRBD1 matches at 8 bases. In germline, CDR1 is SGHVS, CDR2 FNYEAQ. CDR3 length: 18 residues. V lost 5 bases and J lost 0; bases outside the gene matches: 11. This CDR3 reads CASSPGTGDLSNTGELFF. In DNA form, the CDR3 reads TGTGCCAGCAGCCCCGGGACAGGAGACCTTTCGAACACCGGGGAGCTGTTTTTT.

The rearrangement joins TRBV27 to TRBJ1-5; 9 nucleotides line up with TRBD1. Looked up from germline, CDR1 is MNHEY and CDR2 is SMNVEV (reference sequence). The CDR3 spans 16 residues. V gave up 0 bases and J gave up 2 bases; unmatched junction bases: 2. CDR3 sequence reads: CASSLSRTGGNQPQHF. The DNA of the CDR3 is TGTGCCAGCAGTTTATCCCGGACAGGGGGCAATCAGCCCCAGCATTTT.

The gene calls are TRBV12-3 or TRBV12-4 and TRBJ1-5; D remains ambiguous. With 6 bases removed from V and 3 bases from J, the gap between germline ends came to 12 bases. This CDR3 is built from 14 residues. CDR3 residues: CASSRNSLNQPQHF. The DNA for the CDR3 is TGTGCCAGCAGCAGGAATAGCCTCAATCAGCCCCAGCATTTT.

V and J are TRBV20-1 and TRBJ1-5; no definite D call. Germline V gene sequence: CDR1 DFQATT, CDR2 SNEGSKA (reference sequence). The CDR3 covers 15 residues. V lost 3 bases and J 0 bases, leaving 12 bases between the germline ends. The CDR3 here is CSARGLGYSNQPQHF. CDR3 DNA sequence: TGCAGTGCTAGGGGCCTGGGGTATAGCAATCAGCCCCAGCATTTT.

This clonotype was counted ten times or more. CDR3 sequence reads: CASSLYLTSNEKLFF. Here the CDR3 DNA reads TGTGCCAGCAGCTTATATTTAACATCGAATGAAAAACTGTTTTTT. This chain joins TRBV7-2 and TRBJ1-4; D gene ambiguous. The germline CDR1 and CDR2 sequences are SGHTA and FQGNSA. V dropped 2 bases and J dropped 5 bases, with 12 bases sitting between them. The CDR3 has 15 residues.

The gene calls are TRBV19 and TRBJ1-6; D call uncertain. Germline V gives CDR1 LNHDA, CDR2 SQIVND (reference sequence). The CDR3 is 16 amino acids. Trimming removed 3 bases at V and 0 bases at J, with 9 bases between. CDR3 region: CASSIRQSSYNSPLHF. DNA of the CDR3: TGTGCCAGTAGTATCCGGCAAAGCTCCTATAATTCACCCCTCCACTTT.

The chain carries TRBV12-3 or TRBV12-4 and TRBJ2-2; tentative D call: TRBD1 (5 bases). Trimming left V 1 base short and J 7 bases short, with 10 bases between. This CDR3 has 14 amino acids. Here the CDR3 reads CASSLDQGNGELFF. CDR3 nucleotide sequence: TGTGCCAGCAGTTTAGACCAGGGTAACGGGGAGCTGTTTTTT.

This chain links TRBV6-8 with TRBJ1-5, with no clear D. The CDR3 loop spans 15 amino acids. V lost 6 bases, J lost 5 bases, and 17 bases lay in between. The germline V gene has CDR1 MNHGY and CDR2 SAAAGT. The CDR3: CASRLGSAGDQPQHF. The CDR3 DNA reads TGTGCCAGCAGACTTGGATCAGCAGGCGATCAGCCCCAGCATTTT.

The chain links TRBV24-1 to TRBJ2-3; D is unclear. V was clipped by 3 bases and J by 0 bases, with 6 bases between them. CDR3 length: 14 residues. CDR1 and CDR2 (germline): KGHDR, SFDVKD. The CDR3 DNA follows: TGTGCCACCAGTGATAAGATAAGCACAGATACGCAGTATTTT. This encodes CATSDKISTDTQYF.

The CDR3 DNA follows: TGTGCCAGCAGCAGAGGGAGTGAGAGCCCGCAGTATTTT. It codes for CASSRGSESPQYF. This chain joins TRBV7-8 and TRBJ2-3; D possibly corresponds to TRBD2 (5 bases). The germline V and J ends were trimmed by 5 bases and 10 bases, with 16 bases remaining between them. This CDR3 comprises 13 residues. Germline V CDR1 and CDR2: SGHVS, FQNEAQ.

The chain carries TRBV7-9 and TRBJ1-4, with a possible D match to TRBD1 (5 bases). CDR1 and CDR2 from the germline V gene are SEHNR and FQNEAQ (reference sequence). Trimming left V 1 base short and J 5 bases short, with 17 bases between. The CDR3 spans 17 residues. The CDR3 region is CASSLGSGGGPNEKLFF. The CDR3 region has the DNA TGTGCCAGCAGCTTAGGATCCGGGGGGGGACCGAATGAAAAACTGTTTTTT.